Listed here are 15 T cell receptor beta chains from one sample, sequenced in a study of T-cell memory formation after mild COVID-19. TCRdb redid the calling of the 5' RACE reads with MiXCR, one entry per CDR3 protein. Among roughly 280,000 distinct CDR3 sequences listed, roughly 8.2% were seen once. Sequences were obtained from PBMCs or a T cell subset sorted from them (not recorded which). The receptors originated from a man aged 18-30 years who had mild COVID-19 (a few samples of this study predate the infection). Cell type and time point are not known.

There are a few counts of this clonotype. The rearrangement uses TRBV6-2 or TRBV6-3 and TRBJ2-3; TRBD2 agrees at 12 bases. Germline trimming cut 0 bases from V and 4 bases from J; bases unmatched to any gene: 2. The length of the CDR3 is 16 residues. Germline V gene data show CDR1 as MNHEY and CDR2 as SVGEGT. In DNA form, the CDR3 reads TGTGCCAGCAGTTACTCGGCTAGCGGGGGGGCAGATACGCAGTATTTT. It translates to CASSYSASGGADTQYF.

The chain employs TRBV2 and TRBJ1-2; D uncertain. Per the germline V gene, CDR1 is SNHLY and CDR2 is FYNNEI. There are 13 residues in the CDR3. The ends were cut back, 2 bases at V and 8 bases at J, with 12 bases in the middle. CDR3 sequence: CASSELELGGYTF. The CDR3 nucleotides are TGTGCCAGCAGTGAATTGGAGTTGGGGGGCTACACCTTC.

This clonotype was detected only a few times. The chain recombines TRBV20-1 with TRBJ2-1; D perhaps matches TRBD2 (6 bases). V lost 6 bases, J lost 0 bases, and 21 bases lay in between. The CDR3 contains 17 residues. Germline V gene data show CDR1 as DFQATT and CDR2 as SNEGSKA (reference sequence). CDR3 in amino acids: CSATPPTGESSYNEQFF. The CDR3 DNA is TGCAGTGCAACGCCTCCTACGGGGGAGAGCTCCTACAATGAGCAGTTCTTC.

This clonotype was detected a few times. The rearrangement joins TRBV5-6 to TRBJ2-1; 8 nucleotides agree with TRBD2. Germline V gives CDR1 SGHDT, CDR2 YYEEEE. The CDR3 covers 17 residues. V lost 4 bases to trimming and J lost 1 base; unmatched junction nucleotides: 10. In nucleotides, the CDR3 is TGTGCCAGCAGCGGGCTCCCGGCGGGGGGTTCCTACAATGAGCAGTTCTTC. Translation gives CASSGLPAGGSYNEQFF.

This clonotype was detected a few times. This sequence joins TRBV19 and TRBJ1-2; D possibly corresponds to TRBD1 (6 bases). The V gene's germline CDR1 is LNHDA and CDR2 SQIVND (reference sequence). The CDR3 extends over 11 amino acids. The CDR3 here is CSHRGAYGYTF. CDR3 DNA sequence: TGTTCCCACCGGGGGGCCTATGGCTACACCTTC. The variable domain in full, completed from reference TRBV19 and TRBJ1-2, reads DGGITQSPKYLFRKEGQNVTLSCEQNLNHDAMYWYRQDPGQGLRLIYYSQIVNDFQKGDIAEGYSVSREKKESFPLTVTSAQKNPTAFYLCSHRGAYGYTFGSGTRLTVV.

This clonotype was observed a handful of times. The genes are TRBV6-5 and TRBJ2-1, with D possibly TRBD2 on 5 matching bases. The length of the CDR3 is 15 residues. The V end was cut by 6 bases, the J end by 0 bases, with 12 bases between. CDR1 is MNHEY, CDR2 SVGAGI, per germline. CDR3 region: CASSHTGSSYNEQFF. The CDR3 DNA is TGTGCCAGCAGCCATACGGGGAGCTCCTACAATGAGCAGTTCTTC.

The chain has TRBV12-3 or TRBV12-4 and TRBJ1-5; D is perhaps TRBD1 (5 bases). Trimming cost V 3 bases and J 4 bases, with 10 bases left between them. CDR3 length: 14 amino acids. Here the CDR3 DNA reads TGTGCCAGCAGTTTCACAGGAGGTAATCAGCCCCAGCATTTT. Translation gives CASSFTGGNQPQHF.

This clonotype has a handful of counts. The chain carries TRBV2 and TRBJ1-3; TRBD1 matches at 7 bases. The V gene's germline CDR1 is SNHLY and CDR2 FYNNEI. The V and J ends lost 9 bases and 0 bases, in that order; junction bases with no gene match: 5. CDR3 length: 14 residues. Here the CDR3 reads CARQGTYSGNTIYF. Here the CDR3 DNA reads TGTGCCAGACAGGGGACATACTCTGGAAACACCATATATTTT.

This chain links TRBV5-5 with TRBJ1-6, with a tentative D call TRBD1 (6 bases). The V gene lost 3 bases and the J gene lost 10 bases, with 14 bases spanning the gap. This CDR3 region has 14 residues. Germline CDR1 reads SGHKS; CDR2 reads YYEKEE (reference sequence). CDR3 sequence (DNA): TGTGCCAGCAGCTCCCTCGGGGGCGCCTCACCCCTCCACTTT. It specifies CASSSLGGASPLHF.

This clonotype was seen more than once but under ten times. The J gene is TRBJ2-5, the V gene TRBV27; 8 bases are a match to TRBD1. The CDR3 length is 14 residues. Germline assignment: CDR1 MNHEY and CDR2 SMNVEV (reference sequence). After removal of 6 bases from V and 4 bases from J, the junction contained 7 bases not matched to a gene. DNA of the CDR3: TGTGCCAGCAGAATCAGGGGGCGATTAGAGACCCAGTACTTC. Translated, it gives CASRIRGRLETQYF.

This clonotype was seen ten or more times. The chain joins TRBV20-1 to TRBJ2-1; D perhaps matches TRBD1 (6 bases). In germline, CDR1 is DFQATT, CDR2 SNEGSKA (reference sequence). V was trimmed by 0 bases and J by 2 bases, leaving 11 bases between them. This CDR3 has 15 amino acids. CDR3 coding DNA: TGCAGTGCTAGAGATCAGGGACAAGCCTACAATGAGCAGTTCTTC. Translated, it gives CSARDQGQAYNEQFF.

V gene TRBV7-8 combines with J gene TRBJ2-3, with 9 bases that match TRBD2. J lost 5 bases, V lost 5 bases, and 11 bases had no gene match. This CDR3 comprises 16 residues. Germline V CDR1 and CDR2: SGHVS, FQNEAQ. CDR3 sequence: CASSVDLAGRQDTQYF. In DNA form, the CDR3 reads TGTGCCAGCAGCGTGGACCTAGCGGGGAGACAAGATACGCAGTATTTT.

The chain links TRBV5-1 to TRBJ2-5, with D perhaps matching TRBD1 (6 bases). The V gene's germline CDR1 is SGHRS and CDR2 YFSETQ. The CDR3 consists of 14 residues. Trimming left V 0 bases short and J 4 bases short, with 10 bases between. The CDR3 is CASSLAVGAETQYF. DNA for the CDR3: TGCGCCAGCAGCTTGGCGGTGGGGGCAGAGACCCAGTACTTC.

This clonotype turned up a few times. The chain uses TRBV4-1 and TRBJ2-1, with D perhaps assigned TRBD1 or TRBD2 (6 bases each). The CDR3 consists of 12 residues. V was pared by 0 bases and J by 14 bases, with 11 bases between. Germline assignment: CDR1 MGHRA and CDR2 YSYEKL. The CDR3 DNA sequence: TGCGCCAGCAGCCAAGATCTCGGGGGCAAGTTCTTC. Its protein is CASSQDLGGKFF.

V and J are TRBV5-1 and TRBJ2-5; no definite D call. The CDR3 totals 13 residues. Deletions cut 0 bases from V and 5 bases from J, with 8 bases between. Per germline, CDR1 SGHRS and CDR2 YFSETQ. CDR3 region: CASSLVPVETQYF. The CDR3, as DNA: TGCGCCAGCAGCTTGGTACCTGTGGAGACCCAGTACTTC.